This TCR beta chain was identified in a study of T cell repertoires in cytomegalovirus infection. About the study: A matching HLA type, together with CMV infection, was signaled by public TCR beta signatures.

Findings of the study overall: In two of eight donors, the top clonotype was HLA-C-restricted CMV-specific. People with CMV and the relevant HLA were identified by cumulative public TCR beta family frequency.

Germline V gives CDR1 MDHEN, CDR2 SYDVKM. V was cut by 6 bases and J by 4 bases, with 13 bases left in between. The CDR3 totals 14 residues. TCRdb itself ran the reads through MiXCR, one entry per CDR3 protein. This sample carries hundreds of thousands of distinct CDR3 sequences, roughly 16% of them seen once, and the ten largest clones take 9.5% to 15%. Details on this clonotype: What it binds is not known.

The specimen was PBMCs. This rearrangement joins TRBV28 to TRBJ1-3, with a weak D call TRBD1 (5 bases). This receptor was obtained from a human donor in good health (CMV status not recorded). Some clones in this sample may be carry-over from other donors' samples. The CDR3 coding sequence is TGTGCCAGCAGGAGTGAAGGGGCCGGAAACACCATATATTTT. Protein sequence: CASRSEGAGNTIYF.